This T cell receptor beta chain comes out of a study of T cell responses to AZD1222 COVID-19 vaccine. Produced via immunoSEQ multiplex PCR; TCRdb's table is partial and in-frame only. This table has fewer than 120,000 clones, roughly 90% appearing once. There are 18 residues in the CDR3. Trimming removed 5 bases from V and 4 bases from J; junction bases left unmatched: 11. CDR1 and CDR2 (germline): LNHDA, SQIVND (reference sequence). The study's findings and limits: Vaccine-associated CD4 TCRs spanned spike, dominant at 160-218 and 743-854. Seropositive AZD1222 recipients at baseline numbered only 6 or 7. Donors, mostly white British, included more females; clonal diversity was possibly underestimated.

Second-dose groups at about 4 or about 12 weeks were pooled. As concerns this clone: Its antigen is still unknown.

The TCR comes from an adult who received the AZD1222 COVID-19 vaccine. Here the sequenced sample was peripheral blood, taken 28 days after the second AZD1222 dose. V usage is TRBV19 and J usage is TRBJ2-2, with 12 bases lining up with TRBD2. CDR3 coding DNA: TGTGCCAGTAGTCTCGAGGCGCTAGCGGGAGGGGTCACCGGGGAGCTGTTTTTT. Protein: CASSLEALAGGVTGELFF.